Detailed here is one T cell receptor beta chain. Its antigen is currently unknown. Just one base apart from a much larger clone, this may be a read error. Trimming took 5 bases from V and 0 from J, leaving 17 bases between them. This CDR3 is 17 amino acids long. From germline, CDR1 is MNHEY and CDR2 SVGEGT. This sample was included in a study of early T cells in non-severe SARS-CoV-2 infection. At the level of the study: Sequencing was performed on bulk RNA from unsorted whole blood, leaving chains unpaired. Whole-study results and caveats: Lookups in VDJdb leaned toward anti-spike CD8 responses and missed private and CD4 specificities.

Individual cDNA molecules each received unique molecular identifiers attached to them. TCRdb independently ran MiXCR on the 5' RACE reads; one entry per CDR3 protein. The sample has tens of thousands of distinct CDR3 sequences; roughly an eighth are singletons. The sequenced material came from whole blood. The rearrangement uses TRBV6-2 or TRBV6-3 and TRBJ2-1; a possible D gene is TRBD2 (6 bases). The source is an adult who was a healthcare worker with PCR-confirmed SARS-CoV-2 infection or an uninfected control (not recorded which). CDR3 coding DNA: TGTGCCAGCAGTCACCGTTTAGCGGCCATCTCCTACAATGAGCAGTTCTTC. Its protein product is CASSHRLAAISYNEQFF.